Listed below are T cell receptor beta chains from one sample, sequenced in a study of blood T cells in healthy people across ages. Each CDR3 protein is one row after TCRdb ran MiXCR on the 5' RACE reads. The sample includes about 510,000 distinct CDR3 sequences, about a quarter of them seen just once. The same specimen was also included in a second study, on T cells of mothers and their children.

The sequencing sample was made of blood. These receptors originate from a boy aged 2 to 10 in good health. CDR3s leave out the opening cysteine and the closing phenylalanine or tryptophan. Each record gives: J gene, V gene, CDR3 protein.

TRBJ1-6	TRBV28	ASRLRSSPYNSPLH
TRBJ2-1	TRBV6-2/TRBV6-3	ASIGRDTYNEQF
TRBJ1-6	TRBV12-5	ASGLDPRSSYNSPLH
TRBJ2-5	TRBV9	ASSVVSGGGETQY
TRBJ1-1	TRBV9	ASSVGRNTEAF
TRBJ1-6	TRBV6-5	ASSYSLRVSYNSPLH
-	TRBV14	ASSQTFNGQGAWRNEQF
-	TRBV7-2	ASSSSGMGETQY
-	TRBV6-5	ASSYTLAGGSYEQY
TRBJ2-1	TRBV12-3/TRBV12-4	ASSPRTGAYNEQF